This T cell receptor beta chain is drawn from a study of T cell responses to AZD1222 COVID-19 vaccine. Study-wide results and caveats: Spike-wide coverage was observed for vaccine-associated CD4 TCRs, with dominant responses at 160-218 and 743-854. Baseline seropositives among AZD1222 recipients totaled only five or six. A mostly white British donor set with more females was recruited, and clonal diversity was possibly underestimated.

Second doses were pooled across both intervals (about 4 or about 12 weeks). Here immunoSEQ multiplex PCR was the method, and the copy in TCRdb shows in-frame clones only, minus some. The sample records about 89,000 clones, 90% to 95% being singletons. About this clone itself: Antigen: not known.

Per the germline V gene, CDR1 is SEHNR and CDR2 is FQNEAQ (reference sequence). Trimming removed 5 bases from V and 6 bases from J, with 16 bases in between. The CDR3 is 14 amino acids. The starting material was peripheral blood, obtained 28 days after the second AZD1222 dose. This receptor was taken from an adult who received the AZD1222 COVID-19 vaccine. The genes are TRBV7-9 and TRBJ1-1; D is possibly TRBD1 (6 bases). The CDR3 region is CASSPGRTESEAFF. CDR3 sequence (DNA): TGTGCCAGCAGCCCGGGCAGGACAGAGTCTGAAGCTTTCTTT.